The 10 T cell receptor beta chains given below trace back to one sample, sequenced in a study of blood T cell repertoires in COVID-19 (dated by TCRdb to 2019 to 2021). Libraries were built with the immunoSEQ multiplex PCR assay. TCRdb took this table from immuneACCESS and kept in-frame rearrangements with V and J called. Such tables lack part of the clones; where checked against another copy, unresolved V genes explain under half of the gap, and the rest is unexplained. This sample comprises hundreds of thousands of clones, 84% of them detected only once. Of the sample, 15% to 20% falls within the top ten clones. The material sequenced was peripheral blood. The receptors were gathered from a woman over 75 with active or convalescent COVID-19.

The rearrangement links TRBV5-1 to TRBJ2-1, with D possibly being TRBD2 (5 bases). CDR1 and CDR2 (germline): SGHRS, YFSETQ. Trimming stripped 3 bases from V and 7 bases from J, with 14 bases between. The CDR3 is made up of 14 amino acids. CDR3 sequence reads: CASSSSGPKNEQFF. CDR3 DNA sequence: TGCGCCAGCAGCTCCAGCGGTCCTAAGAATGAGCAGTTCTTC. Drawing the rest from reference TRBV5-1 and TRBJ2-1, the complete variable domain is KAGVTQTPRYLIKTRGQQVTLSCSPISGHRSVSWYQQTPGQGLQFLFEYFSETQRNKGNFPGRFSGRQFSNSRSEMNVSTLELGDSALYLCASSSSGPKNEQFFGPGTRLTVL.

This chain links TRBV29-1 with TRBJ1-4, with TRBD1 matching over 7 bases. Germline lookup yields CDR1 SQVTM and CDR2 ANQGSEA. The CDR3 sequence is 15 residues long. V dropped 5 bases and J dropped 3; count of bases not matched to a gene: 9. The CDR3, as DNA: TGCAGCGTTTACCAGACAGGGAAAGCTAATGAAAAACTGTTTTTT. Its protein product is CSVYQTGKANEKLFF.

The CDR3 nucleotides read TGTGCCAGCAGCTCTAACCGGGGGGGAGAGACCCAGTACTTC. As protein: CASSSNRGGETQYF. The chain joins TRBV7-2 to TRBJ2-5, with 8 bases matching TRBD2. This CDR3 contains 14 residues. Unmatched junction bases numbered 5, after V lost 4 bases and J lost 4 bases. Germline values: CDR1 SGHTA, CDR2 FQGNSA.

This clone was recorded a few times. The chain is built from TRBV7-9 and TRBJ2-7; no clear D. The CDR3 consists of 11 residues. Between the trimmed V and J ends, which lost 2 bases and 4 bases, there was a span of 3 bases. Germline lookup yields CDR1 SEHNR and CDR2 FQNEAQ (reference sequence). CDR3 sequence (DNA): TGTGCCAGCAGCTTACAATACGAGCAGTACTTC. It yields the protein CASSLQYEQYF.

The chain has TRBV19 and TRBJ1-2; the D is unclear. Germline values: CDR1 LNHDA, CDR2 SQIVND (reference sequence). V was pared by 5 bases and J by 8 bases, with 12 bases between. CDR3 size: 12 residues. The CDR3 spells CASSLRERGYTF. As DNA, the CDR3 is TGTGCCAGTAGTTTGAGGGAGAGGGGCTACACCTTC.

This clone was seen more than once but under ten times. This rearrangement joins TRBV21-1 to TRBJ2-7; TRBD2 was called by the table and not checked on the DNA. TRBV21-1 is labeled a pseudogene. CDR3 length: 17 residues. The chain's CDR3 is CASSKDVGGSGVYEQYF. The CDR3 DNA reads as TGTGCCAGCAGCAAAGATGTTGGTGGTAGCGGGGTCTACGAGCAGTACTTC.

The gene calls are TRBV15 and TRBJ1-2, with unresolved D. This CDR3 is built from 12 residues. V lost 4 bases and J lost 8, with 11 bases in between. From germline, CDR1 is LNHNV and CDR2 YYDKDF (reference sequence). The CDR3 DNA reads as TGTGCCACCAGCATCGGACTAGGAGGCTACACCTTC. This gives the protein CATSIGLGGYTF. The whole variable domain, filled in from reference TRBV15 and TRBJ1-2, reads DAMVIQNPRYQVTQFGKPVTLSCSQTLNHNVMYWYQQKSSQAPKLLFHYYDKDFNNEADTPDNFQSRRPNTSFCFLDIRSPGLGDTAMYLCATSIGLGGYTFGSGTRLTVV.

The J gene is TRBJ1-1, the V gene TRBV6-5; D unresolved. V dropped 2 bases and J dropped 1 base, with 5 bases sitting between them. The germline gives CDR1 MNHEY, CDR2 SVGAGI. The CDR3 sequence is 13 residues long. CDR3 sequence (DNA): TGTGCCAGCAGTTACAATCGGAACACTGAAGCTTTCTTT. Amino acids: CASSYNRNTEAFF.

V and J are TRBV4-1 and TRBJ2-1, with 11 bases matching TRBD2. CDR1 is MGHRA, CDR2 YSYEKL, per germline. Losses at the gene ends were 3 bases for V and 6 bases for J; bases not matched to a gene: 4. The CDR3 has 15 amino acids. In nucleotides, the CDR3 is TGCGCCAGCAGCCAGACTAGCGGGATCCTCAATGAGCAGTTCTTC. Its protein is CASSQTSGILNEQFF.

The genes are TRBV6-1 and TRBJ1-3; D is perhaps TRBD1 (5 bases). Trimming removed 2 bases at V and 0 bases at J, with 5 bases between. Germline V gene sequence: CDR1 MNHNS, CDR2 SASEGT. The CDR3 has 14 amino acids. The CDR3 reads CASSEQGSGNTIYF. Written as DNA, the CDR3 is TGTGCCAGCAGTGAACAGGGCTCTGGAAACACCATATATTTT.